A single sample is the source of the 30 T cell receptor beta chains below, sequenced in a study of shared clonotypes between healthy human individuals. Clones were sequenced by immunoSEQ multiplex PCR, and TCRdb holds only the in-frame ones, with some missing. The repertoire consists of approximately 2.4 million clones, with approximately 95% occurring once and the leading ten covering less than 0.15%. Input material: naive CD4+ T cells sorted from blood. Subset noted: CD45RA+ positively selected. The source is a man younger than 35 in good health.

The rearrangement joins TRBV7-9 to TRBJ1-3; D is ambiguous. CDR1 and CDR2 from the germline V gene are SEHNR and FQNEAQ (reference sequence). The V and J ends lost 6 bases and 0 bases respectively, with 6 bases between them. The CDR3 loop spans 13 amino acids. CDR3 DNA sequence: TGTGCCAGCAGACACAGCTCTGGAAACACCATATATTTT. Its protein is CASRHSSGNTIYF.

V gene TRBV28 combines with J gene TRBJ1-2; a weak D match, TRBD1 (6 bases). The CDR3 covers 12 residues. The V end lost 6 bases, the J end lost 4 bases, and 9 bases lay between the germline ends. CDR1 is MDHEN and CDR2 is SYDVKM in the germline V gene. Here the CDR3 DNA reads TGTGCCAGCAGGACGGGGGCCTATGGCTACACCTTC. Protein sequence: CASRTGAYGYTF.

In regard to this clone: Other nucleotide sequences from this sample produce the same CDR3. The gene calls are TRBV19 and TRBJ1-1; no firm D call. Germline V CDR1 and CDR2: LNHDA, SQIVND (reference sequence). The V end was cut by 1 base, the J end by 0 bases, with 6 bases between. The CDR3 spans 14 residues. The CDR3 coding sequence is TGTGCCAGTAGTATAGGACAACTGAACACTGAAGCTTTCTTT. Encoded protein: CASSIGQLNTEAFF.

With regard to this clone: Other DNA sequences in the sample encode the same CDR3. The gene calls are TRBV2 and TRBJ2-2; no firm D call. CDR1 is SNHLY, CDR2 FYNNEI, per germline. This CDR3 is built from 13 residues. Trimming pared 4 bases from V and 3 bases from J, leaving 6 bases between. CDR3 nucleotide sequence: TGTGCCAGCAGTGGGCGGTACACCGGGGAGCTGTTTTTT. Translation: CASSGRYTGELFF.

CDR3 residues: CASSGGGQISYEQYF. CDR3 DNA sequence: TGCGCCAGCTCTGGCGGAGGACAGATCTCCTACGAGCAGTACTTC. This sequence joins TRBV5-1 and TRBJ2-7, with D perhaps TRBD1 (6 bases). The V and J ends lost 7 bases and 0 bases respectively, with 17 bases between them. Germline V lookup: CDR1 SGHRS, CDR2 YFSETQ. This CDR3 is 15 amino acids long.

This clone occurred once. The V call is TRBV6-1, the J call TRBJ2-3; 10 bases agree with TRBD1. Germline CDR1 MNHNS, CDR2 SASEGT. The CDR3 is made up of 16 amino acids. The J segment lost 4 bases and the V segment lost 3 bases, leaving 7 bases of the junction unmatched. Here the CDR3 reads CASSELTGGRADTQYF. DNA for the CDR3: TGTGCCAGCAGTGAGCTGACAGGGGGCCGGGCAGATACGCAGTATTTT.

V gene TRBV2 combines with J gene TRBJ2-7; the match to TRBD1 covers 9 bases. Losses at the gene ends were 4 bases for V and 6 bases for J; bases not matched to a gene: 7. This CDR3 is built from 14 residues. CDR1 is SNHLY and CDR2 is FYNNEI in the germline V gene. The chain's CDR3 is CASSVDRGTVEQYF. Written as DNA, the CDR3 is TGTGCCAGCAGTGTAGACAGGGGGACCGTCGAGCAGTACTTC.

V and J are TRBV11-2 and TRBJ2-2, with D uncertain. This CDR3 spans 15 amino acids. CDR1 is SGHAT and CDR2 is FQNNGV in the germline V gene. The germline V and J ends were trimmed by 5 bases and 6 bases, with 16 bases remaining between them. CDR3 sequence (DNA): TGTGCCAGCAGCCGAGTGCAGGCATCGGCCGGGGAGCTGTTTTTT. Protein sequence: CASSRVQASAGELFF.

The V and J genes are TRBV18 and TRBJ1-2; D is perhaps TRBD1 (5 bases). Trimming took 1 base from V and 4 from J, leaving 19 bases between them. In germline, CDR1 is KGHSH, CDR2 LQKENI. There are 17 residues in the CDR3. DNA for the CDR3: TGTGCCAGCTCACCACTAATGGGTCAGGGCTACCTCTATGGCTACACCTTC. Translation: CASSPLMGQGYLYGYTF.

This chain links TRBV9 with TRBJ2-3; 14 nucleotides align to TRBD2. The CDR3 extends over 16 amino acids. Germline-derived CDR1 and CDR2 are SGDLS and YYNGEE. Unmatched junction bases numbered 5, after V lost 4 bases and J lost 4 bases. The CDR3 DNA is TGTGCCAGCAGCAACCGACTAGCGGGGGGGGCAGATACGCAGTATTTT. Translating it yields CASSNRLAGGADTQYF.

This clone was picked up one time. V is TRBV5-1 and J is TRBJ1-2, with a weak D call TRBD1 (6 bases). The V gene lost 4 bases and the J gene lost 6 bases, with 13 bases spanning the gap. The CDR3 covers 13 residues. Germline V gene lookup returns CDR1 SGHRS and CDR2 YFSETQ. CDR3 in DNA: TGCGCCAGCAGCCGGACAGTCCTCGATGGCTACACCTTC. This sequence encodes CASSRTVLDGYTF.

This rearrangement joins TRBV29-1 to TRBJ1-6; TRBD1 matches 9 bases. V shed 6 bases and J 10 bases; nucleotides not matched to a gene: 4. Germline assignment: CDR1 SQVTM and CDR2 ANQGSEA. This CDR3 has 12 amino acids. DNA for the CDR3: TGCAGCGTGACAGGGGGTGGCTCACCCCTCCACTTT. Translating gives CSVTGGGSPLHF.

The chain recombines TRBV5-1 with TRBJ1-2; TRBD1 matches 12 bases. J lost 7 bases, V lost 5 bases, and 6 bases had no gene match. The V gene's germline CDR1 is SGHRS and CDR2 YFSETQ. This CDR3 has 14 residues. The CDR3 protein is CASRAGTGGSGYTF. CDR3 bases: TGCGCCAGCAGAGCCGGGACAGGGGGCTCTGGCTACACCTTC.

The gene calls are TRBV7-2 and TRBJ1-2; weak D call: TRBD1 (6 bases). Between the trimmed V and J ends, which lost 5 bases and 2 bases, there was a span of 15 bases. Germline lookup yields CDR1 SGHTA and CDR2 FQGNSA. The CDR3 has 15 amino acids. CDR3 region: CASSPTGSLNYGYTF. The CDR3 DNA follows: TGTGCCAGCAGCCCCACAGGGAGTTTAAACTATGGCTACACCTTC.

The chain joins TRBV6-1 to TRBJ2-3, with 9 bases fitting TRBD2. Unmatched junction bases numbered 11, after V lost 0 bases and J lost 4 bases. The germline gives CDR1 MNHNS, CDR2 SASEGT. This CDR3 is built from 18 residues. The CDR3 loop reads CASSEAVGGGGAPDTQYF. CDR3 bases: TGTGCCAGCAGTGAAGCTGTCGGCGGCGGGGGGGCCCCAGATACGCAGTATTTT.

DNA of the CDR3: TGTGCCAGCAGCTTAGATAGGGCTATGGGCTACACCTTC. This encodes CASSLDRAMGYTF. J is TRBJ1-2 and V is TRBV7-8; D is uncertain. Germline-derived CDR1 and CDR2 are SGHVS and FQNEAQ. Trimming left V 1 base short and J 8 bases short, with 11 bases between. This CDR3 region has 13 residues.

This rearrangement joins TRBV7-2 to TRBJ1-2, with D uncertain. V was clipped by 8 bases and J by 2 bases, with 9 bases between them. This CDR3 is 12 amino acids long. CDR1 and CDR2 from the germline V gene are SGHTA and FQGNSA. Written as DNA, the CDR3 is TGTGCCAGCTCGCAGAGGAACTATGGCTACACCTTC. This sequence encodes CASSQRNYGYTF.

This clone was observed once. This chain uses TRBV2 with TRBJ1-5, with D unclear. The CDR3 contains 14 residues. From germline, CDR1 is SNHLY and CDR2 FYNNEI. Between the trimmed V and J ends, which lost 6 bases and 7 bases, there was a span of 16 bases. In DNA, the CDR3 is TGTGCCAGCAGCAGGACTGGGAGGGAGCAGCCCCAGCATTTT. Amino acid sequence: CASSRTGREQPQHF.

For this clone: In the same sample, other DNA sequences code for this CDR3. The chain couples TRBV18 to TRBJ2-6; D not resolved. CDR1 and CDR2 from the germline V gene are KGHSH and LQKENI. Trimming removed 4 bases from V and 4 bases from J, with 5 bases in between. The CDR3 loop spans 13 amino acids. CDR3 residues: CASSLGGANVLTF. The CDR3 DNA follows: TGTGCCAGCTCACTAGGGGGGGCCAACGTCCTGACTTTC.

The rearrangement uses TRBV4-3 and TRBJ2-2; TRBD2 matches 9 bases. The J segment lost 3 bases and the V segment lost 0 bases, leaving 2 bases of the junction unmatched. The germline gives CDR1 LGHNA, CDR2 YSLEER. CDR3 length equals 16 residues. As DNA, the CDR3 is TGCGCCAGCAGCCAAGATGGGACTAGCCACACCGGGGAGCTGTTTTTT. Translation gives CASSQDGTSHTGELFF.

Worth noting for this clone: Other DNA sequences within the sample encode an identical CDR3. The chain carries TRBV5-4 and TRBJ2-2; 7 positions match TRBD1. The V gene's germline CDR1 is SGHNT and CDR2 YYREEE (reference sequence). The CDR3 contains 15 residues. With 4 bases clipped from V and 2 bases from J, the junction kept 5 bases outside the gene matches. The CDR3 bases are TGTGCCAGCAGCGTAGACAGGGTTAACACCGGGGAGCTGTTTTTT. The encoded protein is CASSVDRVNTGELFF.

The chain links TRBV28 to TRBJ1-1, with TRBD1 matching over 8 bases. V shed 2 bases, J shed 3 bases, and the junction held 5 bases outside the gene matches. CDR1 is MDHEN, CDR2 SYDVKM, per germline. CDR3 length: 15 residues. This CDR3 reads CASSLGDRTDTEAFF. The CDR3 region has the DNA TGTGCCAGCAGTTTAGGGGACAGGACAGACACTGAAGCTTTCTTT.

Comment on this clone: Other DNA sequences in this specimen translate into the identical CDR3. The rearrangement joins TRBV2 to TRBJ2-3, with D perhaps TRBD2 (6 bases). V dropped 4 bases and J dropped 6 bases, with 17 bases sitting between them. Germline values: CDR1 SNHLY, CDR2 FYNNEI. This CDR3 is 15 amino acids long. This chain's CDR3 is CASSGGTGGADTQYF. The CDR3 DNA sequence: TGTGCCAGCAGTGGAGGTACAGGCGGGGCTGATACGCAGTATTTT.

This clone came up once. The sample carries other DNA sequences with the same CDR3. This chain connects TRBV18 to TRBJ2-5; 9 nucleotides align to TRBD1. Per the germline V gene, CDR1 is KGHSH and CDR2 is LQKENI. Unmatched junction bases numbered 4, after V lost 3 bases and J lost 2 bases. CDR3 length equals 15 residues. The CDR3 DNA follows: TGTGCCAGCTCACCCGGGACAGGGAGACAAGAGACCCAGTACTTC. The encoded protein is CASSPGTGRQETQYF.

This clone has more than one count but fewer than ten. The J gene is TRBJ2-1, the V gene TRBV5-4; 8 nucleotides match TRBD1. J lost 9 bases, V lost 4 bases, and 6 bases had no gene match. The germline V gene encodes CDR1 SGHNT and CDR2 YYREEE (reference sequence). This CDR3 region has 13 residues. CDR3 sequence: CASSRDRGGEQFF. Here the CDR3 DNA reads TGTGCCAGCAGCCGAGACAGGGGCGGTGAGCAGTTCTTC.

The CDR3 protein is CASSNSRSNQPQHF. DNA of the CDR3: TGTGCCAGTAGTAACTCCAGGAGCAATCAGCCCCAGCATTTT. The J gene is TRBJ1-5, the V gene TRBV19; D not certain. The CDR3 is 14 amino acids. Per the germline V gene, CDR1 is LNHDA and CDR2 is SQIVND (reference sequence). The V end was cut by 4 bases, the J end by 1 base, with 8 bases between. Full variable domain (remainder filled in from reference TRBV19 and TRBJ1-5): DGGITQSPKYLFRKEGQNVTLSCEQNLNHDAMYWYRQDPGQGLRLIYYSQIVNDFQKGDIAEGYSVSREKKESFPLTVTSAQKNPTAFYLCASSNSRSNQPQHFGDGTRLSIL.

The chain is built from TRBV10-3 and TRBJ1-2, with TRBD1 matching 10 bases. The CDR3 contains 13 residues. With V trimmed by 4 bases and J by 5 bases, 1 base remained unmatched. Germline-derived CDR1 and CDR2 are ENHRY and SYGVKD. This CDR3 reads CAISVDRGYGYTF. As DNA, the CDR3 is TGTGCCATCAGTGTGGACAGGGGGTATGGCTACACCTTC.

The chain uses TRBV6-6 and TRBJ1-2; D unclear. The germline gives CDR1 MNHNY, CDR2 SVGAGI (reference sequence). CDR3 length equals 13 residues. The V and J ends lost 0 bases and 9 bases respectively, with 11 bases between them. CDR3 sequence reads: CASSYSKTVRYTF. For the CDR3, the DNA is TGTGCCAGCAGTTACTCGAAAACAGTTCGCTACACCTTC.

The V call is TRBV5-8, the J call TRBJ2-1, with 9 nucleotides matching TRBD1. Trimming at V came to 4 bases and at J to 4 bases, leaving 9 bases not matched to a gene. The CDR3 contains 16 residues. Looked up from germline, CDR1 is SGHTS and CDR2 is YDEGEE. CDR3: CASSRGTGPVYNEQFF. CDR3 DNA sequence: TGTGCCAGCAGCCGCGGGACAGGGCCAGTTTACAATGAGCAGTTCTTC.

V gene TRBV5-1 combines with J gene TRBJ2-6, with D possibly matching TRBD2 (6 bases). The CDR3 spans 16 residues. Trimming stripped 6 bases from V and 2 bases from J, with 15 bases between. Per the germline V gene, CDR1 is SGHRS and CDR2 is YFSETQ. This CDR3 is CASTYSGEAGANVLTF. CDR3 in DNA: TGCGCCAGCACCTACTCGGGAGAGGCTGGGGCCAACGTCCTGACTTTC.